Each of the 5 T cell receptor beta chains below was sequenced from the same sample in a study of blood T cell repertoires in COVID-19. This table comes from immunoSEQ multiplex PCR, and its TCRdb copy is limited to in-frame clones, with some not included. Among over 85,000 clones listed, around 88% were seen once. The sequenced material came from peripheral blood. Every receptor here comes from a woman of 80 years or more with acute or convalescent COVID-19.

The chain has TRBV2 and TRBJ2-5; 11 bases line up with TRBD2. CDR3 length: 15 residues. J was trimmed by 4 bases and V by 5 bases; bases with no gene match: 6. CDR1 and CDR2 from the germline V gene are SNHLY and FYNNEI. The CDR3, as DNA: TGTGCCAGCAGTTTAGCGGGGGGGCCAAGAGAGACCCAGTACTTC. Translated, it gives CASSLAGGPRETQYF.

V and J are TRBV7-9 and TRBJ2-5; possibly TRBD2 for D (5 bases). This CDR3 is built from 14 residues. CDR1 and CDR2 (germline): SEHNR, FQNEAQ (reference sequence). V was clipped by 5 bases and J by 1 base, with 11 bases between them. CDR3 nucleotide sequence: TGTGCCAGCAGCCCCCAGACTATCCAAGAGACCCAGTACTTC. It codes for CASSPQTIQETQYF.

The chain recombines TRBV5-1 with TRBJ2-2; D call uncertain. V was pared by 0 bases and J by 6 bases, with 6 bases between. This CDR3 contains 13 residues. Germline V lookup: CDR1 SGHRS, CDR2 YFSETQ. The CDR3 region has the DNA TGCGCCAGCAGCTTGGATTCGGCCGGGGAGCTGTTTTTT. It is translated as CASSLDSAGELFF.

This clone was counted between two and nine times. DNA for the CDR3: TGTGCCAGCATCTCTCGGGGAGTCGGGGAGCTGTTTTTT. Translation gives CASISRGVGELFF. The V gene is TRBV6-5, the J gene TRBJ2-2; a weak D match, TRBD2 (5 bases). This CDR3 comprises 13 residues. Germline assignment: CDR1 MNHEY and CDR2 SVGAGI. Between the trimmed V and J ends, which lost 7 bases and 7 bases, there was a span of 13 bases.

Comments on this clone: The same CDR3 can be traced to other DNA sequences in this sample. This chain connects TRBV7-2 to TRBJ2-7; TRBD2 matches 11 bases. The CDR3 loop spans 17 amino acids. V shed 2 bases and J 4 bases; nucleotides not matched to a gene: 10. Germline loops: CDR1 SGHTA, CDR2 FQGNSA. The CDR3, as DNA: TGTGCCAGCAGCTTAAGGGTTAGCGGGGGGGGCAGATACGAGCAGTACTTC. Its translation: CASSLRVSGGGRYEQYF.